This T cell receptor (beta chain) was captured in a study of cytotoxic CD8 clonotypes in ibrutinib-treated CLL. Study-level findings and limits: Contraction or stability on treatment was seen for public clonotypes, which were uncommon. Baseline clonality, above age-matched healthy donor levels, tracked circulating CD8+ T-cell counts. Baseline levels were approached again at progression, after clonality had risen at ibrutinib response.

As for this clone: The antigen is unknown.

The table came from immunoSEQ multiplex PCR; TCRdb's copy has only in-frame clones and leaves some out. The table lists 150,000 to 250,000 clones, roughly 72% of them singletons. CDR1 is SGHRS and CDR2 is YFSETQ in the germline V gene. V gave up 9 bases and J gave up 0 bases, with 16 bases separating them. The CDR3 contains 16 residues. This specimen consisted of PBMCs, obtained after 24 months of ibrutinib treatment. This clonotype originated in a human donor with chronic lymphocytic leukemia. The chain has TRBV5-1 and TRBJ2-6, with D unresolved. As DNA, the CDR3 is TGCGCCACCCTCCCCATTCCCGACTCTGGGGCCAACGTCCTGACTTTC. The encoded protein is CATLPIPDSGANVLTF. Using reference TRBV5-1 and TRBJ2-6 for the parts outside the CDR3, the full variable domain is KAGVTQTPRYLIKTRGQQVTLSCSPISGHRSVSWYQQTPGQGLQFLFEYFSETQRNKGNFPGRFSGRQFSNSRSEMNVSTLELGDSALYLCATLPIPDSGANVLTFGAGSRLTVL.